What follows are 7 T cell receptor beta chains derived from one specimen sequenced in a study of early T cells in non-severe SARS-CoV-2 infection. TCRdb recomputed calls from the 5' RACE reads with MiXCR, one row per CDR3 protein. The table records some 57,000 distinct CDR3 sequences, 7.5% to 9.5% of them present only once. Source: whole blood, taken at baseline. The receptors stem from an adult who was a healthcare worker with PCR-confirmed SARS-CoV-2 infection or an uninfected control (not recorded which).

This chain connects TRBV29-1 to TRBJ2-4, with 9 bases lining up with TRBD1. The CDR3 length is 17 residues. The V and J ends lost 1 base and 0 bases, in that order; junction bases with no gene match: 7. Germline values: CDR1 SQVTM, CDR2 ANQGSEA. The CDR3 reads CSVEALTGGLAKNIQYF. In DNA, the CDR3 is TGCAGCGTTGAAGCCTTGACAGGGGGATTAGCCAAAAACATTCAGTACTTC.

DNA of the CDR3: TGTGCCAGCAGTTTAACAGCTATCGGGGAGCTGTTTTTT. It codes for CASSLTAIGELFF. The chain combines TRBV12-3 or TRBV12-4 with TRBJ2-2; D gene uncertain. Trimming shortened V by 2 bases and J by 7 bases, and 8 bases separated the two germline ends. The CDR3 is 13 amino acids.

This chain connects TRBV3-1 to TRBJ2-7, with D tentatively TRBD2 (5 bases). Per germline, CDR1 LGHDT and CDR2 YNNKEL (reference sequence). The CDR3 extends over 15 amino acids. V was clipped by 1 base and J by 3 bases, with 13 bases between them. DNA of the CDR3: TGTGCCAGCAGCCAAGTAAGTGGGAGCAGCTACGAGCAGTACTTC. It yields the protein CASSQVSGSSYEQYF.

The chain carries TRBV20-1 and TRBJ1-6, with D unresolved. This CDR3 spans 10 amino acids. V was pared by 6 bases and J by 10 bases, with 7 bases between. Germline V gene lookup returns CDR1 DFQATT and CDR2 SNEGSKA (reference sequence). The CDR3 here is CSASGSPLHF. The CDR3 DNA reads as TGCAGTGCCTCGGGGTCACCCCTCCACTTT.

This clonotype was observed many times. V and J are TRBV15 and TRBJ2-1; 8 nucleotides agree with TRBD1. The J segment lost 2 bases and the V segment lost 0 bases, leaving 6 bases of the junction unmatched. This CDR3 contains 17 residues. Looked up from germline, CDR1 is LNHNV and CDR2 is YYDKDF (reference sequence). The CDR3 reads CATSRDHLQGAYNEQFF. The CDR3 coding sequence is TGTGCCACCAGCAGAGATCATCTACAGGGGGCCTACAATGAGCAGTTCTTC.

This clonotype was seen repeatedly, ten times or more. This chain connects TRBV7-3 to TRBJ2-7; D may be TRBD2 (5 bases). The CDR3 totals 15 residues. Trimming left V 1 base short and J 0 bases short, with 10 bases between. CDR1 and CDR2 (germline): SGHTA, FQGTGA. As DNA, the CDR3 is TGTGCCAGCAGCTTAAGTGGTGAGGGCTCCTACGAGCAGTACTTC. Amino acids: CASSLSGEGSYEQYF.

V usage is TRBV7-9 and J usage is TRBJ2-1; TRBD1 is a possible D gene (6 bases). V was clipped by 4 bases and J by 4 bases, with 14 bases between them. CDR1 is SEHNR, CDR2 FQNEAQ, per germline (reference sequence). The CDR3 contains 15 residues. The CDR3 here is CASSYQGQQYNEQFF. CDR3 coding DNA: TGTGCCAGCAGCTACCAAGGACAGCAGTACAATGAGCAGTTCTTC.